The 5 T cell receptor beta chains in this list originate from one sample, sequenced in a study of blood T cell repertoires in COVID-19. TCRdb's copy holds only in-frame clones and misses some; the assay was immunoSEQ multiplex PCR. The sample carries 230,000 or so clones, more than 75% recorded once. What was sequenced was peripheral blood. These receptors all stem from a man aged 35 to 55 with active or convalescent COVID-19.

The V call is TRBV2, the J call TRBJ2-3, with D tentatively TRBD1 (6 bases). V was cut by 3 bases and J by 6 bases, with 16 bases left in between. Germline values: CDR1 SNHLY, CDR2 FYNNEI. The CDR3 has 15 amino acids. The CDR3 DNA is TGTGCCAGCAGTGAGGCAGGGGCCCCGCCGGATACGCAGTATTTT. Its protein is CASSEAGAPPDTQYF.

This rearrangement joins TRBV10-1 to TRBJ1-1, with 8 positions matching TRBD1. The CDR3 covers 14 residues. CDR1 WNHNN and CDR2 SYGVQD come from the germline V gene (reference sequence). The V segment lost 6 bases and the J segment 4 bases; nucleotides outside the gene matches: 7. The CDR3 nucleotides are TGCGCCAGCAGGAGGGACAGGCTTGGCACTGAAGCTTTCTTT. Residues: CASRRDRLGTEAFF.

V is TRBV28 and J is TRBJ1-2, with D tentatively TRBD1 (6 bases). The CDR3 is 13 amino acids. Germline values: CDR1 MDHEN, CDR2 SYDVKM. V was clipped by 5 bases and J by 8 bases, with 15 bases between them. In nucleotides, the CDR3 is TGTGCCAGCAGTCCTCCCCCAGGGGACGGCTACACCTTC. It encodes CASSPPPGDGYTF.

V usage is TRBV28 and J usage is TRBJ2-2, with 7 positions matching TRBD2. Germline-derived CDR1 and CDR2 are MDHEN and SYDVKM. This CDR3 comprises 15 residues. V trimming: 6 bases; J trimming: 1 base; junction bases outside the gene matches: 5. Here the CDR3 reads CASRRGEQNTGELFF. The CDR3 DNA follows: TGTGCCAGCAGACGGGGGGAACAGAACACCGGGGAGCTGTTTTTT.

The rearrangement joins TRBV11-2 to TRBJ1-2, with 7 positions matching TRBD1. The V gene end was trimmed by 5 bases and the J gene end by 3 bases; junction bases not matched to a gene: 3. This CDR3 has 13 residues. CDR1 is SGHAT, CDR2 FQNNGV, per germline. The CDR3 sequence is CASSPTGDYGYTF. The CDR3, as DNA: TGTGCCAGCAGCCCTACAGGGGACTATGGCTACACCTTC. Full variable domain (outside the CDR3, taken from reference TRBV11-2 and TRBJ1-2): EAGVAQSPRYKIIEKRQSVAFWCNPISGHATLYWYQQILGQGPKLLIQFQNNGVVDDSQLPKDRFSAERLKGVDSTLKIQPAKLEDSAVYLCASSPTGDYGYTFGSGTRLTVV.